Listed below are T cell receptor beta chains from one sample, sequenced in a study of spatial heterogeneity in lung cancer. TCRdb re-called the 5' RACE reads through MiXCR, storing one row per CDR3 protein. The sample yields approximately 9,700 distinct CDR3 sequences, under 8.5% seen once. Sequencing was performed on lung tumor tissue, taken at surgery. The receptors shown here come from a male donor with early-stage non-small cell lung cancer. Each CDR3 is given with its conserved first and last residue. A D gene is named only where the DNA matches it firmly. Clone size is shown for a subset of rows, as once, few, many or a class of expanded clone.

clone size	J gene	D gene	V gene	CDR3 DNA	CDR3 protein
NA	TRBJ1-5	NA	TRBV12-3/TRBV12-4	TGTGCCAGCAGTTTAATGGGGGAAGGTCAGCCCCAGCATTTT	CASSLMGEGQPQHF
many	TRBJ2-3	TRBD2	TRBV5-1	TGCGCCAGCAGCCCTCTAGCGGGAGAACAAGATACGCAGTATTTT	CASSPLAGEQDTQYF
many	TRBJ2-2	NA	TRBV4-3	TGCGCCAGCAGCCGGGGGCTCGAGTCTACTAACACCGGGGAGCTGTTTTTT	CASSRGLESTNTGELFF
few	TRBJ2-3	NA	TRBV27	TGTGCCAGCAGTTTAAGAGGGACTACGCAGTATTTT	CASSLRGTTQYF
NA	TRBJ1-5	TRBD1	TRBV4-1	TGCGCCAGCAGCCAACCCGACAGGGGGCGCGGAAATCAGCCCCAGCATTTT	CASSQPDRGRGNQPQHF
many	TRBJ2-7	TRBD2	TRBV18	TGTGCCAGCTCACTCCTAGCGGGATCCCTCGAGCAGTACTTC	CASSLLAGSLEQYF
medium-sized	TRBJ2-2	NA	TRBV20-1	TGCAGTGCTGTTAGAACAGGGTTTGCCGGGGAGCTGTTTTTT	CSAVRTGFAGELFF
NA	TRBJ2-1	NA	TRBV29-1	TGCAGCGTCAGACTTTCCCATGAGCAGTTCTTC	CSVRLSHEQFF
many	TRBJ1-2	NA	TRBV19	TGTGCCAGTAGTATATCCGGACCTCTCAGGGGACACTATGGCTACACCTTC	CASSISGPLRGHYGYTF
NA	TRBJ2-1	NA	TRBV28	TGTGCCAGCAGCCCCGGGACACGCCTCAATGAGCAGTTCTTC	CASSPGTRLNEQFF
many	TRBJ2-3	NA	TRBV5-1	TGCGCCAGCAGCCCCCCCCCACCCCAGGATACGCAGTATTTT	CASSPPPPQDTQYF
many	TRBJ2-1	TRBD2	TRBV6-4	TGTGCCAGCAGTGTACTAGCGGGAGGTTACAATGAGCAGTTCTTC	CASSVLAGGYNEQFF
medium-sized	TRBJ2-5	TRBD1	TRBV5-1	TGCGCCAGCAGCCCTGGGACCGGGACAGGAGAGACCCAGTACTTC	CASSPGTGTGETQYF
many	TRBJ2-1	NA	TRBV7-2	TGTGCCAGCAGCCGGTTTTCCGGGACCCAGAGTGAGCAGTTCTTC	CASSRFSGTQSEQFF
NA	TRBJ2-3	TRBD2	TRBV5-1	TGCGCCAGCATCGTGACTAGCAGAGACACAGATACGCAGTATTTT	CASIVTSRDTDTQYF
many	TRBJ2-5	NA	TRBV20-1	TGCAGTGCCACCACAGGGATGGAGACCCAGTACTTC	CSATTGMETQYF
many	TRBJ2-7	TRBD2	TRBV7-9	TGTGCCAGCAGCCCTGAGACTAGCGCCTTTCCCTACGAGCAGTACTTC	CASSPETSAFPYEQYF
many	TRBJ1-3	NA	TRBV28	TGTGCCAGCAGTTCAAGGAGGAACACCATATATTTT	CASSSRRNTIYF
many	TRBJ1-2	NA	TRBV5-1	TGCGCCAGCAGCTTGGGGGGCCCCGAGGGCTACACCTTC	CASSLGGPEGYTF
many	TRBJ2-7	TRBD2	TRBV6-5	TGTGCCAGCAGGCAACTAGCGGGAGGTTCCTACGAGCAGTACTTC	CASRQLAGGSYEQYF
many	TRBJ1-5	NA	TRBV6-2/TRBV6-3	TGTGCCAGCAGCCCCCGGACGGGCAGCAATCAGCCCCAGCATTTT	CASSPRTGSNQPQHF
NA	TRBJ2-1	TRBD2	TRBV24-1	TGTGCCACCAGTGATAGCAGGCTAGCGGGGGTAAATGAGCAGTTCTTC	CATSDSRLAGVNEQFF
many	TRBJ1-4	TRBD1	TRBV12-3/TRBV12-4	TGTGCCAGCAGTTCGGGACAGGGAAATGAAAAACTGTTTTTT	CASSSGQGNEKLFF
many	TRBJ1-3	TRBD1	TRBV12-3/TRBV12-4	TGTGCCAGCAGCGGGACAGGGTCGGGCTCTGGAAACACCATATATTTT	CASSGTGSGSGNTIYF
many	TRBJ1-1	NA	TRBV11-2	TGTGCCAGTTTCGGTGGAGGGGAAGCTTTCTTT	CASFGGGEAFF
NA	TRBJ2-4	NA	TRBV28	TGTGCCAGCAGTTTAGGGGGCAAAAACATTCAGTACTTC	CASSLGGKNIQYF
many	TRBJ2-2	NA	TRBV4-2	TGTGCCAGCAGCCACTCCCCAACCGGGGAGCTGTTTTTT	CASSHSPTGELFF
few	TRBJ2-1	NA	TRBV10-1	TGCGCCAGCAGTGGGGCCCCGCGGAATGAGCAGTTCTTC	CASSGAPRNEQFF
few	TRBJ1-4	NA	TRBV11-1	TGTGCCAGCAGCTTAGACAGAGGTTCGGATGAAAAACTGTTTTTT	CASSLDRGSDEKLFF
many	TRBJ1-1	NA	TRBV27	TGTGCCAGCAGTTTATCCGTTCCAAACACTGAAGCTTTCTTT	CASSLSVPNTEAFF
medium-sized	TRBJ2-1	NA	TRBV24-1	TGTGCCACCAGTGATTTTGACTTCCAGTTCTTC	CATSDFDFQFF
few	TRBJ2-2	NA	TRBV7-9	TGTGCCAGCAGCTTAGCCGGGAGAGGAACCGGGGAGCTGTTTTTT	CASSLAGRGTGELFF
few	TRBJ2-1	NA	TRBV10-1	TGCGCCAGCAGTGACAGGAGCAGTGGAACCAATGAGCAGTTCTTC	CASSDRSSGTNEQFF
once	TRBJ2-3	TRBD1	TRBV10-3	TGTGCCATCATGGGACAGATAGGTACAGATACGCAGTATTTT	CAIMGQIGTDTQYF
many	TRBJ1-1	TRBD1	TRBV7-9	TGTGCCAGCAGCTTAGGGGACAGGCAGAACACTGAAGCTTTCTTT	CASSLGDRQNTEAFF
NA	TRBJ2-3	TRBD1	TRBV7-2	TGTGCCAGCAGCTCGCCTTTAACGGGACAGGGGACAGATACGCAGTATTTT	CASSSPLTGQGTDTQYF